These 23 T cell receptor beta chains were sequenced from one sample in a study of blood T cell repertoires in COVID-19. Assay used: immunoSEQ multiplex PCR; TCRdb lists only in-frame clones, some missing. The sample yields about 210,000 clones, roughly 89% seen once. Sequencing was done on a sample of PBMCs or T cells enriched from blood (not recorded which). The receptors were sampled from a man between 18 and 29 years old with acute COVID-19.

The CDR3 bases are TGTGCCAGCTCACCAAATAGCTGGTCTAATCAGCCCCAGCATTTT. It is translated as CASSPNSWSNQPQHF. The chain is built from TRBV18 and TRBJ1-5, with no clear D. V lost 2 bases and J 4 bases, leaving 12 bases between the germline ends. The CDR3 loop spans 15 amino acids. Germline CDR1 is KGHSH and CDR2 is LQKENI.

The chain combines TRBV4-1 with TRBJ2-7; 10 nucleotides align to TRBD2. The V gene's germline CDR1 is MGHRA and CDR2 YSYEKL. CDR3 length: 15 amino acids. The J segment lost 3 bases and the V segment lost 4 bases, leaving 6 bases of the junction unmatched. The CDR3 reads CASSPRTSGFYEQYF. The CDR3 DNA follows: TGCGCCAGCAGCCCCCGGACTAGCGGATTCTACGAGCAGTACTTC.

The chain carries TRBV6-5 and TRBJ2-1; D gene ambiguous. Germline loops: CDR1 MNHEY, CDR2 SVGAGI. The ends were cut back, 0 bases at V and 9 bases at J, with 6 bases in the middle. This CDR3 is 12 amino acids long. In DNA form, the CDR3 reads TGTGCCAGCAGTTACTCGAGCCCTGAGCAGTTCTTC. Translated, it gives CASSYSSPEQFF.

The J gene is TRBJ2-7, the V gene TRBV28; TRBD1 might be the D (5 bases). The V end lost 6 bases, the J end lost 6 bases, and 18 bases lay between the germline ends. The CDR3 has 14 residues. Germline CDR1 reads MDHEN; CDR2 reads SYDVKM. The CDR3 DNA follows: TGTGCCAGCAGCTACTCTACCCAGGGAAGCGAGCAGTACTTC. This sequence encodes CASSYSTQGSEQYF. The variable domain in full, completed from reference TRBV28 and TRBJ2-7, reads DVKVTQSSRYLVKRTGEKVFLECVQDMDHENMFWYRQDPGLGLRLIYFSYDVKMKEKGDIPEGYSVSREKKERFSLILESASTNQTSMYLCASSYSTQGSEQYFGPGTRLTVT.

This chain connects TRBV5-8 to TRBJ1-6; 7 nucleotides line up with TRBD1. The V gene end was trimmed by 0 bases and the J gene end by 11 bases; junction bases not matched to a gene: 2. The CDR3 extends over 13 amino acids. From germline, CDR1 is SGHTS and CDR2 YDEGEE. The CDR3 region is CASSLAGGAPLHF. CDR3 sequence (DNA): TGTGCCAGCAGCTTGGCAGGGGGAGCACCCCTCCACTTT.

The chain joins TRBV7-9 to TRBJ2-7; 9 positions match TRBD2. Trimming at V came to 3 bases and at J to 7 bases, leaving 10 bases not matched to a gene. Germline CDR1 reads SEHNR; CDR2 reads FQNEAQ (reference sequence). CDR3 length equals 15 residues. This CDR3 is CASSFPYGLAREQYF. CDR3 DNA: TGTGCCAGCAGCTTCCCGTACGGACTAGCGCGAGAGCAGTACTTC.

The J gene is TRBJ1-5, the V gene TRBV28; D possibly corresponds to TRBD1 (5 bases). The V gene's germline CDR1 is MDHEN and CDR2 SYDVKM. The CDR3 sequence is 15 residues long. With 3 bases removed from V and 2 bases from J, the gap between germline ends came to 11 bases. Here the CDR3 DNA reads TGTGCCAGCAGTTTGGAGGGGAAAGGCAATCAGCCCCAGCATTTT. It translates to CASSLEGKGNQPQHF.

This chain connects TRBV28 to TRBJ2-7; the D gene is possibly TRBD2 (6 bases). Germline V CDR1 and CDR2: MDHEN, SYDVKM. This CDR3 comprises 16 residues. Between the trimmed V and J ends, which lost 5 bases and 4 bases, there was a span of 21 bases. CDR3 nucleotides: TGTGCCAGCAGTCCCCAGGGCGGGCTAGCGACGTACGAGCAGTACTTC. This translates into CASSPQGGLATYEQYF.

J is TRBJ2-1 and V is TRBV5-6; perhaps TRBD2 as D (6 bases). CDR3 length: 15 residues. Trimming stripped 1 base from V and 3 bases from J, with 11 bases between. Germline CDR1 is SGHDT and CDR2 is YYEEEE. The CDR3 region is CASSLYATSYNEQFF. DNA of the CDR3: TGTGCCAGCAGCTTGTACGCGACTAGCTACAATGAGCAGTTCTTC.

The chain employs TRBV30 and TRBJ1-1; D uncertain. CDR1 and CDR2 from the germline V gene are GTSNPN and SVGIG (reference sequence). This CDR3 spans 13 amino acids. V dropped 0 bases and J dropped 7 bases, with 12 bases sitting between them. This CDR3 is CAWSVLLGGEAFF. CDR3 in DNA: TGTGCCTGGAGTGTATTGCTAGGCGGTGAAGCTTTCTTT.

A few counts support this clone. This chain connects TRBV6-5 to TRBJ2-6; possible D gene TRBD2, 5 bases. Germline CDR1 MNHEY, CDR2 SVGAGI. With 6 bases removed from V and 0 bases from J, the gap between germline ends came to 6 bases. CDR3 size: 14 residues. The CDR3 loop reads CASSGLSGANVLTF. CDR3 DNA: TGTGCCAGCAGCGGACTCTCTGGGGCCAACGTCCTGACTTTC.

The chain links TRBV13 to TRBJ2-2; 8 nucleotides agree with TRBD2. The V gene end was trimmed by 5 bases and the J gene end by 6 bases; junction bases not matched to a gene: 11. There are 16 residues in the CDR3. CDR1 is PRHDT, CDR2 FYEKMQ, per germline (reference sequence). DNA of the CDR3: TGTGCCAGCAGCCAAGGGCGGGAGGCGAAGGCCGGGGAGCTGTTTTTT. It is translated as CASSQGREAKAGELFF.

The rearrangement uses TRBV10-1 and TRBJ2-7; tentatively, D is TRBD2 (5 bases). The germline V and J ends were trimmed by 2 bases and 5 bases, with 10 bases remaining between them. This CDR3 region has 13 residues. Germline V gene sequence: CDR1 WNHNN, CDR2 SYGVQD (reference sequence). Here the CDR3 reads CASSETRYDEQYF. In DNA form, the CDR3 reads TGCGCCAGCAGTGAGACTAGATACGACGAGCAGTACTTC.

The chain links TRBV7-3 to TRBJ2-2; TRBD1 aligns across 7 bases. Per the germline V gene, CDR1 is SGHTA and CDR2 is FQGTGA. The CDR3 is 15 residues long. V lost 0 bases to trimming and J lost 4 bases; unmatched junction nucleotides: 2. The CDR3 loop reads CASSLTGGPTGELFF. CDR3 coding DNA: TGTGCCAGCAGCTTAACAGGGGGCCCCACCGGGGAGCTGTTTTTT. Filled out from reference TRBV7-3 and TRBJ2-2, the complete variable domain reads GAGVSQTPSNKVTEKGKYVELRCDPISGHTALYWYRQSLGQGPEFLIYFQGTGAADDSGLPNDRFFAVRPEGSVSTLKIQRTERGDSAVYLCASSLTGGPTGELFFGEGSRLTVL.

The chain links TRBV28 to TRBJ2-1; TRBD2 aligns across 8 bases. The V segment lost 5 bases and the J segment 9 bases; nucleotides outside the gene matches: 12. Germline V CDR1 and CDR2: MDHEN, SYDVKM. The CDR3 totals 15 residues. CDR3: CASSPSAGDVGEQFF. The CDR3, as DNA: TGTGCCAGCAGTCCCTCAGCGGGAGATGTGGGTGAGCAGTTCTTC. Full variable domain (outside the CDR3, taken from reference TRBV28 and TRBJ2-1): DVKVTQSSRYLVKRTGEKVFLECVQDMDHENMFWYRQDPGLGLRLIYFSYDVKMKEKGDIPEGYSVSREKKERFSLILESASTNQTSMYLCASSPSAGDVGEQFFGPGTRLTVL.

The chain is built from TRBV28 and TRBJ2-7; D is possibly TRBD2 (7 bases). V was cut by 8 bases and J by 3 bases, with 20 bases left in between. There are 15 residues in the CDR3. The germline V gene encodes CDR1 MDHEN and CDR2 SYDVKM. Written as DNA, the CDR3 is TGTGCCAGCGGTTCATCGGGGGCTAGCGGCTACGAGCAGTACTTC. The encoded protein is CASGSSGASGYEQYF.

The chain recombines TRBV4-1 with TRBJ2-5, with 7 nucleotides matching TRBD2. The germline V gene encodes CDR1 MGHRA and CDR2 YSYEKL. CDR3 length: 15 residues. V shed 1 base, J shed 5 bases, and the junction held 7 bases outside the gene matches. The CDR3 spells CASSQGGGVDETQYF. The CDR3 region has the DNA TGCGCCAGCAGCCAAGGGGGGGGAGTGGATGAGACCCAGTACTTC.

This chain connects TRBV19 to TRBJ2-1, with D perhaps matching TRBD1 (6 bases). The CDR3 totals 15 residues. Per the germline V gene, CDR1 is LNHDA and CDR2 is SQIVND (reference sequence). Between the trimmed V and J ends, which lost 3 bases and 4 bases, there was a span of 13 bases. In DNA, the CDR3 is TGTGCCAGTAGTATCGAGGGACACCCTTACAATGAGCAGTTCTTC. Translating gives CASSIEGHPYNEQFF.

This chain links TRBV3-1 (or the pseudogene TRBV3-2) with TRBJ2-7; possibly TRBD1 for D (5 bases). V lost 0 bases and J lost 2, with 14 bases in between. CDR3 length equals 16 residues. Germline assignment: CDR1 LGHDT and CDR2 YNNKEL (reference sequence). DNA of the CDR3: TGTGCCAGCAGCCAAGATGTTCGCAGGGCCCCCTACGAGCAGTACTTC. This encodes CASSQDVRRAPYEQYF.

The CDR3 coding sequence is TGTGCCACTAGGGGCAGGGTACGCAATCAGCCCCAGCATTTT. It is translated as CATRGRVRNQPQHF. This rearrangement joins TRBV19 to TRBJ1-5; tentative D call: TRBD1 (5 bases). This CDR3 is 14 amino acids long. In germline, CDR1 is LNHDA, CDR2 SQIVND (reference sequence). With 10 bases removed from V and 2 bases from J, the gap between germline ends came to 15 bases.

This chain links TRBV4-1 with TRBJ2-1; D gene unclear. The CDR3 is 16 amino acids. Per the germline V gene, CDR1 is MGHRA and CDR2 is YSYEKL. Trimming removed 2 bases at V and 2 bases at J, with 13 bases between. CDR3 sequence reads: CASSQINLVAYNEQFF. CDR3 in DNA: TGCGCCAGCAGCCAAATTAACTTGGTCGCCTACAATGAGCAGTTCTTC.

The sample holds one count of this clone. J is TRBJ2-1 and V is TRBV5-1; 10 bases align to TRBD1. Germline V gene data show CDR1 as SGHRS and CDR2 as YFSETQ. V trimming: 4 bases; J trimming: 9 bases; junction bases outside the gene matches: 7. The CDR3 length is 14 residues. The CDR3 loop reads CASSTRDRGFEQFF. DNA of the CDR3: TGCGCCAGCAGCACCCGGGACAGGGGATTTGAGCAGTTCTTC. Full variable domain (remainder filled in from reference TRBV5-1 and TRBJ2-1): KAGVTQTPRYLIKTRGQQVTLSCSPISGHRSVSWYQQTPGQGLQFLFEYFSETQRNKGNFPGRFSGRQFSNSRSEMNVSTLELGDSALYLCASSTRDRGFEQFFGPGTRLTVL.

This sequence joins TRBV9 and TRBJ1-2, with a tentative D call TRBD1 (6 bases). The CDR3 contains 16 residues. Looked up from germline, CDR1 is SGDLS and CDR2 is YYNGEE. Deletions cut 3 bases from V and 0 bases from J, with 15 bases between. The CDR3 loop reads CASSADDRPPNYGYTF. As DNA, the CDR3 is TGTGCCAGCAGCGCCGACGACAGGCCACCTAACTATGGCTACACCTTC.